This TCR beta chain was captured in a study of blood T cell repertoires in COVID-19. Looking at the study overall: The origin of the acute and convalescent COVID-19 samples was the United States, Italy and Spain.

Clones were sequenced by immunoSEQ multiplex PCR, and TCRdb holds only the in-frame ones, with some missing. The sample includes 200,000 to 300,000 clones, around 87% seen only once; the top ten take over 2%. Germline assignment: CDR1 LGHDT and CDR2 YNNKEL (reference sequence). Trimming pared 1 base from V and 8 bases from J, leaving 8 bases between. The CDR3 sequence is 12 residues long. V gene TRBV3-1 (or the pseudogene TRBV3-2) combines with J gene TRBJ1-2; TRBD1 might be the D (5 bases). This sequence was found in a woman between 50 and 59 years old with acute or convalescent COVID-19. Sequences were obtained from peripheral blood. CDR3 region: CASSQADSGYTF. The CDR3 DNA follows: TGTGCCAGCAGCCAAGCAGACAGCGGCTACACCTTC.